Each of the 27 T cell receptor beta chains below was sequenced from the same sample in a study of cytomegalovirus exposure and HLA in healthy donors. PCR involved 60 Vbeta and 13 Jbeta primers. Method: immunoSEQ multiplex PCR; TCRdb's copy keeps in-frame clones and lacks some. The sample carries around 64,000 clones, 74% recorded once. Material for sequencing was PBMCs. Source of these receptors: a woman aged 25 to 39 in good health and CMV-seropositive.

The V call is TRBV30, the J call TRBJ2-7; D not certain. CDR3 length: 11 residues. Germline-derived CDR1 and CDR2 are GTSNPN and SVGIG (reference sequence). The DNA for the CDR3 is TGTGGGTTTGCCACGGCCTACGAGCAGTACTTC. It is translated as CGFATAYEQYF.

A single count supports this clone. The rearrangement links TRBV6-5 to TRBJ1-1; D is ambiguous. Germline V gene sequence: CDR1 MNHEY, CDR2 SVGAGI. The V gene lost 8 bases and the J gene lost 4 bases, with 17 bases spanning the gap. This CDR3 spans 14 amino acids. For the CDR3, the DNA is TGTGCCAGCTGGAGGGCGCGGGATGTCACTGAAGCTTTCTTT. Its translation is CASWRARDVTEAFF.

The gene calls are TRBV30 and TRBJ1-3; D unresolved. The germline V and J ends were trimmed by 1 base and 4 bases, with 5 bases remaining between them. In germline, CDR1 is GTSNPN, CDR2 SVGIG (reference sequence). This CDR3 has 12 residues. CDR3 nucleotides: TGTGCCTGGAGTGGCCAGGGAAACACCATATATTTT. Encoded protein: CAWSGQGNTIYF.

The chain links TRBV11-3 to TRBJ1-1; unclear D gene. Germline lookup yields CDR1 SGHNT and CDR2 YENEEA. This CDR3 region has 13 residues. Trimming stripped 5 bases from V and 4 bases from J, with 11 bases between. The CDR3 coding sequence is TGTGCCAGCAGCGCGTTGAGGAGCACTGAAGCTTTCTTT. Its translation is CASSALRSTEAFF.

Comments on this clone: The same CDR3 can be traced to other DNA sequences in this sample. The rearrangement links TRBV30 to TRBJ1-2, with D perhaps matching TRBD1 (6 bases). CDR1 and CDR2 (germline): GTSNPN, SVGIG (reference sequence). This CDR3 is built from 13 residues. The V and J ends lost 0 bases and 2 bases respectively, with 7 bases between them. CDR3 in amino acids: CAWSVGQNYGYTF. The DNA of the CDR3 is TGTGCCTGGAGTGTAGGACAGAACTATGGCTACACCTTC.

In its sample, this clone was seen a few times. V usage is TRBV5-1 and J usage is TRBJ2-3, with 9 bases matching TRBD2. The length of the CDR3 is 14 residues. Germline loops: CDR1 SGHRS, CDR2 YFSETQ. V lost 3 bases, J lost 3 bases, and 2 bases stayed unmatched. This CDR3 reads CASSSSGRTDTQYF. CDR3 sequence (DNA): TGCGCCAGCAGCTCCAGCGGGAGGACAGATACGCAGTATTTT. The full variable domain, with the rest looked up from reference TRBV5-1 and TRBJ2-3, is KAGVTQTPRYLIKTRGQQVTLSCSPISGHRSVSWYQQTPGQGLQFLFEYFSETQRNKGNFPGRFSGRQFSNSRSEMNVSTLELGDSALYLCASSSSGRTDTQYFGPGTRLTVL.

This clone was recorded only once. The chain recombines TRBV28 with TRBJ1-2; D uncertain. V was cut by 5 bases and J by 8 bases, with 18 bases left in between. The CDR3 is made up of 14 amino acids. Germline values: CDR1 MDHEN, CDR2 SYDVKM. CDR3: CASSLPALPWGYTF. The CDR3 region has the DNA TGTGCCAGCAGTCTCCCCGCCCTACCATGGGGCTACACCTTC.

The rearrangement joins TRBV30 to TRBJ2-7; 10 bases agree with TRBD1. This CDR3 has 14 residues. V lost 2 bases and J lost 5; bases outside the gene matches: 6. CDR1 is GTSNPN and CDR2 is SVGIG in the germline V gene (reference sequence). The CDR3 nucleotides are TGTGCCTGGAGTCCCGGGACAGGGGTTAACGAGCAGTACTTC. It specifies CAWSPGTGVNEQYF. The full variable domain, rest sourced from reference TRBV30 and TRBJ2-7, is SQTIHQWPATLVQPVGSPLSLECTVEGTSNPNLYWYRQAAGRGLQLLFYSVGIGQISSEVPQNLSASRPQDRQFILSSKKLLLSDSGFYLCAWSPGTGVNEQYFGPGTRLTVT.

This sequence joins TRBV4-1 and TRBJ2-7; D ambiguous. Germline V gene sequence: CDR1 MGHRA, CDR2 YSYEKL. Trimming pared 4 bases from V and 0 bases from J, leaving 7 bases between. CDR3 length: 13 residues. CDR3 sequence reads: CASSPPSSYEQYF. In DNA form, the CDR3 reads TGCGCCAGCAGCCCCCCCTCCTCCTACGAGCAGTACTTC.

The chain employs TRBV30 and TRBJ2-7; D ambiguous. Between the trimmed V and J ends, which lost 1 base and 2 bases, there was a span of 12 bases. Germline values: CDR1 GTSNPN, CDR2 SVGIG (reference sequence). The CDR3 length is 14 residues. The CDR3 DNA follows: TGTGCCTGGAGTGCTGGGCCGCCCCCCTACGAGCAGTACTTC. It encodes CAWSAGPPPYEQYF. Together with reference TRBV30 and TRBJ2-7, the CDR3 gives the full variable domain: SQTIHQWPATLVQPVGSPLSLECTVEGTSNPNLYWYRQAAGRGLQLLFYSVGIGQISSEVPQNLSASRPQDRQFILSSKKLLLSDSGFYLCAWSAGPPPYEQYFGPGTRLTVT.

Turning to this clone: Its ends do not fully match the called genes, so a read error is possible. This chain joins TRBV30 and TRBJ2-7; D is ambiguous. Germline V gene data show CDR1 as GTSNPN and CDR2 as SVGIG (reference sequence). CDR3 size: 12 residues. CDR3 amino acids: CACSELVNEQYF. The CDR3 DNA reads TGTGCCTGTAGTGAGCTGGTGAACGAGCAGTACTTC.

The genes are TRBV12-5 and TRBJ1-1; D remains ambiguous. The CDR3 is made up of 14 amino acids. Looked up from germline, CDR1 is LGHNT and CDR2 is FRNRAP. V was shortened by 3 bases and J by 0 bases, with 8 bases between the two germline ends. DNA for the CDR3: TGTGCTAGTGGTTTCGGTTTGCTGAACACTGAAGCTTTCTTT. This translates into CASGFGLLNTEAFF.

In its sample, this clone was seen once. The V call is TRBV4-1, the J call TRBJ1-5, with D perhaps matching TRBD1 (5 bases). Trimming cost V 1 base and J 1 base, with 11 bases left between them. CDR1 is MGHRA and CDR2 is YSYEKL in the germline V gene. The CDR3 contains 16 residues. The chain's CDR3 is CASSQARGGSNQPQHF. The CDR3 bases are TGCGCCAGCAGCCAAGCTCGGGGGGGAAGCAATCAGCCCCAGCATTTT.

The chain joins TRBV30 to TRBJ2-5; D perhaps matches TRBD1 (6 bases). Germline values: CDR1 GTSNPN, CDR2 SVGIG (reference sequence). V dropped 5 bases and J dropped 4 bases, with 14 bases sitting between them. The CDR3 extends over 13 amino acids. For the CDR3, the DNA is TGTGCCTGGTCAAGGGGGAGCGGAGAGACCCAGTACTTC. Translated: CAWSRGSGETQYF.

This clone was seen a few times. The chain recombines TRBV7-8 with TRBJ2-1; 9 nucleotides align to TRBD2. From germline, CDR1 is SGHVS and CDR2 FQNEAQ. The J segment lost 2 bases and the V segment lost 4 bases, leaving 0 bases of the junction unmatched. The CDR3 covers 14 residues. For the CDR3, the DNA is TGTGCCAGCAGCTCTAGCGGGGCCTACAATGAGCAGTTCTTC. It yields the protein CASSSSGAYNEQFF.

The chain couples TRBV5-1 to TRBJ2-7, with D tentatively TRBD2 (5 bases). V shed 1 base and J shed 2 bases, with 13 bases lying between them. The CDR3 sequence is 15 residues long. The germline gives CDR1 SGHRS, CDR2 YFSETQ. The CDR3 bases are TGCGCCAGCAGCTTGAAACTAGGAGGTCCCTACGAGCAGTACTTC. Translating it yields CASSLKLGGPYEQYF. Using reference TRBV5-1 and TRBJ2-7 for the parts outside the CDR3, the full variable domain is KAGVTQTPRYLIKTRGQQVTLSCSPISGHRSVSWYQQTPGQGLQFLFEYFSETQRNKGNFPGRFSGRQFSNSRSEMNVSTLELGDSALYLCASSLKLGGPYEQYFGPGTRLTVT.

The chain combines TRBV28 with TRBJ2-5; 10 positions match TRBD2. Looked up from germline, CDR1 is MDHEN and CDR2 is SYDVKM. With V trimmed by 1 base and J by 1 base, 3 bases remained unmatched. The CDR3 is made up of 16 amino acids. The CDR3 region has the DNA TGTGCCAGCAGTTTATCGAGCGGGAGGGGCCAAGAGACCCAGTACTTC. It specifies CASSLSSGRGQETQYF.

V is TRBV19 and J is TRBJ2-7, with 10 bases lining up with TRBD2. After removal of 4 bases from V and 3 bases from J, the junction contained 6 bases not matched to a gene. The length of the CDR3 is 15 residues. The germline CDR1 and CDR2 sequences are LNHDA and SQIVND (reference sequence). The CDR3: CASSTASGGNYEQYF. The CDR3 DNA reads TGTGCCAGTAGTACCGCTAGCGGGGGAAACTACGAGCAGTACTTC.

The chain recombines TRBV4-1 with TRBJ2-2; 8 bases are a match to TRBD1. The CDR3 contains 16 residues. Losses at the gene ends were 4 bases for V and 0 bases for J; bases not matched to a gene: 4. Per the germline V gene, CDR1 is MGHRA and CDR2 is YSYEKL. CDR3 sequence reads: CASSRDRGANTGELFF. DNA of the CDR3: TGCGCCAGCAGCCGCGACAGGGGTGCGAACACCGGGGAGCTGTTTTTT.

The table lists this clone with a count of one. This sequence joins TRBV30 and TRBJ1-3, with D perhaps matching TRBD1 (5 bases). V was cut by 3 bases and J by 0 bases, with 15 bases left in between. The CDR3 extends over 16 amino acids. CDR1 is GTSNPN and CDR2 is SVGIG in the germline V gene (reference sequence). Written as DNA, the CDR3 is TGTGCCTGGAGAAGGGGTTCCTTAAGCTCTGGAAACACCATATATTTT. This encodes CAWRRGSLSSGNTIYF.

This clone was detected a few times. The chain is built from TRBV30 and TRBJ1-6; TRBD1 agrees at 9 bases. Germline values: CDR1 GTSNPN, CDR2 SVGIG (reference sequence). V lost 0 bases and J lost 7; bases outside the gene matches: 1. The CDR3 spans 14 residues. The CDR3 coding sequence is TGTGCCTGGAGTGTACAGGGGGCCAATTCACCCCTCCACTTT. Translation gives CAWSVQGANSPLHF.

By frequency in the sample, this clone is large. This chain connects TRBV4-2 to TRBJ1-4, with a weak D call TRBD1 (6 bases). This CDR3 contains 17 residues. Looked up from germline, CDR1 is LGHNA and CDR2 is YNFKEQ. Trimming removed 0 bases from V and 6 bases from J, with 17 bases in between. CDR3 amino acids: CASSQDMAGARDEKLFF. The DNA for the CDR3 is TGTGCCAGCAGCCAAGATATGGCAGGGGCCCGGGATGAAAAACTGTTTTTT.

The V and J genes are TRBV5-1 and TRBJ2-5; 8 nucleotides align to TRBD2. CDR3 length: 14 amino acids. Germline values: CDR1 SGHRS, CDR2 YFSETQ. Unmatched junction bases numbered 0, after V lost 1 base and J lost 1 base. Here the CDR3 reads CASSLRGGQETQYF. The CDR3, as DNA: TGCGCCAGCAGCTTGCGGGGGGGCCAAGAGACCCAGTACTTC.

The gene calls are TRBV19 and TRBJ2-3; 9 bases agree with TRBD1. Germline CDR1 reads LNHDA; CDR2 reads SQIVND (reference sequence). The CDR3 totals 14 residues. Trimming cost V 1 base and J 4 bases; bases outside gene matches: 0. This chain's CDR3 is CASSIGTGADTQYF. The CDR3, as DNA: TGTGCCAGTAGTATAGGGACAGGGGCAGATACGCAGTATTTT. Full variable domain (rest looked up from reference TRBV19 and TRBJ2-3): DGGITQSPKYLFRKEGQNVTLSCEQNLNHDAMYWYRQDPGQGLRLIYYSQIVNDFQKGDIAEGYSVSREKKESFPLTVTSAQKNPTAFYLCASSIGTGADTQYFGPGTRLTVL.

The chain recombines TRBV1 with TRBJ2-3; TRBD2 is the table's D call, not checked against the DNA. TRBV1 counts as a pseudogene. CDR3 size: 18 residues. CDR3 residues: CTSSQKPAGGPGTDTQYF. The CDR3 DNA reads as TGCACCAGCAGCCAAAAACCAGCGGGAGGGCCTGGCACAGATACGCAGTATTTT.

V is TRBV30 and J is TRBJ1-1; 9 nucleotides align to TRBD1. The CDR3 loop spans 13 amino acids. The V segment lost 5 bases and the J segment 1 base; nucleotides outside the gene matches: 2. Germline CDR1 GTSNPN, CDR2 SVGIG (reference sequence). The chain's CDR3 is CAWGTGRNTEAFF. Written as DNA, the CDR3 is TGTGCCTGGGGGACAGGGAGGAACACTGAAGCTTTCTTT. Variable domain in full (rest from reference TRBV30 and TRBJ1-1): SQTIHQWPATLVQPVGSPLSLECTVEGTSNPNLYWYRQAAGRGLQLLFYSVGIGQISSEVPQNLSASRPQDRQFILSSKKLLLSDSGFYLCAWGTGRNTEAFFGQGTRLTVV.

The gene calls are TRBV2 and TRBJ2-1; TRBD1 is a possible D gene (6 bases). The CDR3 is made up of 13 amino acids. Deletions cut 6 bases from V and 6 bases from J, with 12 bases between. Germline CDR1 and CDR2: SNHLY and FYNNEI. CDR3 DNA sequence: TGTGCCAGCAGGACTACAGGGATCAATGAGCAGTTCTTC. It is translated as CASRTTGINEQFF.